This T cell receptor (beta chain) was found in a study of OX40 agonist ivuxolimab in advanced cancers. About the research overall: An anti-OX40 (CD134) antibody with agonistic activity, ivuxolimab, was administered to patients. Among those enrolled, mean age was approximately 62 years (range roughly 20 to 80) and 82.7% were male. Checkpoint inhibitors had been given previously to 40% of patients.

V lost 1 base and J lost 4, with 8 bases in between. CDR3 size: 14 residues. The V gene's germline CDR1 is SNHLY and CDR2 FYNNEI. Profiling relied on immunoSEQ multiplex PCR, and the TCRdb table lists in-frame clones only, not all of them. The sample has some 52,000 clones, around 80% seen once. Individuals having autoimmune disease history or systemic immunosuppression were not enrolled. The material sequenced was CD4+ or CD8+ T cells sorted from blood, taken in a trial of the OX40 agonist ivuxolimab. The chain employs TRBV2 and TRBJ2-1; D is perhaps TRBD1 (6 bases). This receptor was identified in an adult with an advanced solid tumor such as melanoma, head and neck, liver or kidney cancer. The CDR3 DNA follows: TGTGCCAGCAGTGAAGATAGGGGGTACAATGAGCAGTTCTTC. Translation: CASSEDRGYNEQFF. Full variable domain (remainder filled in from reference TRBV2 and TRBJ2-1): EPEVTQTPSHQVTQMGQEVILRCVPISNHLYFYWYRQILGQKVEFLVSFYNNEISEKSEIFDDQFSVERPDGSNFTLKIRSTKLEDSAMYFCASSEDRGYNEQFFGPGTRLTVL.